The subject of this entry is one T cell receptor (beta chain). Its cognate antigen is unknown. cDNA libraries for TCR beta contained unique molecular identifiers. TCRdb re-derived calls from the PCR reads in MiXCR, one entry per CDR3 protein. The profile covers roughly 200,000 distinct CDR3 sequences, with over 25% appearing a single time and about 3.4% taken by the ten largest. The CDR3 totals 15 residues. V trimming: 0 bases; J trimming: 5 bases; junction bases outside the gene matches: 4. The germline V gene encodes CDR1 LNHNV and CDR2 YYDKDF (reference sequence). These data belong to a study of post-analysis software for immune sequencing data. Study-wide findings and caveats: With TRBV5-6, TRBV5-1 and TRBV20-1 included, about five TRBV segments were more frequent in patients than in controls. Relative to controls, patients with multiple sclerosis showed significantly lower normalized Chao1 diversity.

Sequences were obtained from blood. The chain is built from TRBV15 and TRBJ1-2; 9 bases align to TRBD1. This TCR came from a girl younger than 18 with multiple sclerosis. For the CDR3, the DNA is TGTGCCACCAGCAGAGATCAGGACAGGGGATATGGCTACACCTTC. Its protein product is CATSRDQDRGYGYTF. Full variable domain (missing parts from reference TRBV15 and TRBJ1-2): DAMVIQNPRYQVTQFGKPVTLSCSQTLNHNVMYWYQQKSSQAPKLLFHYYDKDFNNEADTPDNFQSRRPNTSFCFLDIRSPGLGDTAMYLCATSRDQDRGYGYTFGSGTRLTVV.